Listed below are T cell receptor beta chains from one sample, sequenced in a study of T cells after yellow fever vaccination. One entry per CDR3 protein results from TCRdb running MiXCR on the 5' RACE reads. This table holds 300,000 to 400,000 distinct CDR3 sequences, around 12% found once. The specimen comprised CD4+ T cells sorted from PBMCs, sampled 15 days after the yellow fever booster vaccination. The receptors were gathered from a man aged 18 to 29 who received the YFV17D yellow fever vaccine. CDR3s include the opening cysteine and the closing phenylalanine or tryptophan. A D gene is named only where the DNA matches it firmly. Size is stated for part of the rows, as once, few or many counts, or as a class when the clone is expanded.

>-|TRBJ1-1|TRBV4-1|-
CASSQGRGGHTEAFF
TGCGCCAGCAGCCAAGGGCGGGGGGGGCACACTGAAGCTTTCTTT
>many|TRBJ2-7|TRBV7-2|-
CASSSDVTYEQYF
TGTGCCAGCAGCTCGGACGTTACCTACGAGCAGTACTTC
>-|TRBJ1-4|TRBV7-6|TRBD1
CASSESQGDEKLFF
TGTGCCAGCAGCGAAAGCCAGGGGGATGAAAAACTGTTTTTT
>few|TRBJ1-1|TRBV18|-
CASSPDPHGMNTEAFF
TGTGCCAGCTCACCCGACCCCCACGGAATGAACACTGAAGCTTTCTTT
>-|TRBJ1-2|TRBV12-3/TRBV12-4|TRBD1
CASRRQGGGYGYTF
TGTGCCAGCAGAAGACAGGGGGGAGGGTATGGCTACACCTTC
>-|TRBJ2-7|TRBV6-5|-
CASSYSTGHIYEQYF
TGTGCCAGCAGTTACTCAACGGGACACATCTACGAGCAGTACTTC
>-|TRBJ2-2|TRBV5-1|TRBD1
CASSVRDSTGELFF
TGCGCCAGCAGCGTAAGGGACAGCACCGGGGAGCTGTTTTTT
>-|TRBJ1-6|TRBV28|TRBD1
CASSTHRDSRPLHF
TGTGCCAGCAGCACCCATAGGGACAGTAGACCCCTCCACTTT
>-|TRBJ1-1|TRBV2|-
CASTSAGLAFF
TGTGCCAGCACATCAGCGGGACTAGCTTTCTTT
>many|TRBJ2-1|TRBV28|-
CASTSGGANFNEQFF
TGTGCCAGCACCTCAGGAGGGGCTAACTTCAATGAGCAGTTCTTC
>-|TRBJ2-1|TRBV4-3|TRBD2
CASSQGGGAYNEQFF
TGCGCCAGCAGCCAGGGCGGGGGGGCCTACAATGAGCAGTTCTTC
>many|TRBJ1-5|TRBV19|-
CASSIRVAQGRSNQPQHF
TGTGCCAGTAGTATTCGGGTTGCACAGGGTCGCAGCAATCAGCCCCAGCATTTT
>few|TRBJ2-7|TRBV9|TRBD1
CASSVEGYRGHEQYF
TGTGCCAGCAGCGTAGAGGGATACAGGGGCCACGAGCAGTACTTC
>-|TRBJ1-5|TRBV11-2|TRBD1
CASSRTGSSNQPQHF
TGTGCCAGCAGCCGGACAGGGTCGAGCAATCAGCCCCAGCATTTT
>-|TRBJ2-3|TRBV28|TRBD2
CASRSGVGTDTQYF
TGTGCCAGCAGAAGCGGGGTGGGCACAGATACGCAGTATTTT
>-|TRBJ2-1|TRBV5-1|TRBD1
CASSSLTGEDEQFF
TGCGCCAGCAGCTCGTTGACAGGGGAGGATGAGCAGTTCTTC
>many|TRBJ2-5|TRBV20-1|TRBD2
CSARDRSPAGDETQYF
TGCAGTGCTAGAGATCGGTCCCCGGCGGGGGACGAGACCCAGTACTTC
>-|TRBJ1-1|TRBV9|-
CASSVKVDTEAFF
TGTGCCAGCAGCGTAAAGGTGGACACTGAAGCTTTCTTT
>-|TRBJ2-3|TRBV7-2|-
CASSWQDYDTQYF
TGTGCCAGCAGCTGGCAGGACTACGATACGCAGTATTTT
>few|TRBJ2-1|TRBV21-1|-
CASSKRTSGGNEQFF
TGTGCCAGCAGCAAACGGACATCGGGGGGCAATGAGCAGTTCTTC
>-|TRBJ1-6|TRBV6-1|-
CASNEGRGYNSPLHF
TGTGCCAGCAACGAAGGTAGAGGGTATAATTCACCCCTCCACTTT
>few|TRBJ2-1|TRBV5-1|-
CASSSRAGSYSYNEQFF
TGCGCCAGCAGCTCGCGAGCTGGGTCCTACTCCTACAATGAGCAGTTCTTC
>-|TRBJ1-1|TRBV28|-
CATFVRGGDAFF
TGTGCCACCTTTGTACGGGGGGGTGACGCTTTCTTT
>-|TRBJ1-1|TRBV5-1|-
CASSWTTDVNTEAFF
TGCGCCAGCAGCTGGACGACAGATGTGAACACTGAAGCTTTCTTT
>few|TRBJ1-1|TRBV6-6|-
CASSNRDVSEAFF
TGTGCCAGCAGTAACCGGGACGTCTCTGAAGCTTTCTTT
>-|TRBJ2-3|TRBV7-2|TRBD1
CASSPDRGGTDTQYF
TGTGCCAGCAGTCCCGACAGGGGTGGCACAGATACGCAGTATTTT
>-|TRBJ2-3|TRBV30|-
CAWMRGVSTDTQYF
TGTGCCTGGATGAGGGGGGTAAGCACAGATACGCAGTATTTT
>few|TRBJ2-7|TRBV20-1|-
CSASGREYEQYF
TGCAGTGCCAGTGGACGGGAGTACGAGCAGTACTTC
>-|TRBJ2-5|TRBV10-1|TRBD1
CASSDHTGARETQYF
TGCGCCAGCAGTGACCACACAGGGGCCCGGGAGACCCAGTACTTC
>-|TRBJ2-3|TRBV5-1|-
CASSLGGGQETDTQYF
TGCGCCAGCAGCCTGGGAGGGGGACAGGAGACAGATACGCAGTATTTT
>few|TRBJ1-2|TRBV7-9|-
CASSPGMDSYGYTF
TGTGCCAGCAGCCCGGGGATGGACTCTTATGGCTACACCTTC
>few|TRBJ2-1|TRBV5-1|-
CASSFQRGNEQFF
TGCGCCAGCAGCTTCCAAAGGGGCAATGAGCAGTTCTTC
>few|TRBJ2-1|TRBV11-2|TRBD2
CASSLTSGAPFSYNEQFF
TGTGCCAGCAGCTTAACTAGCGGGGCCCCATTCTCCTACAATGAGCAGTTCTTC
>-|TRBJ2-5|TRBV5-1|-
CASSSWTGQETQYF
TGCGCCAGCAGCTCTTGGACGGGACAAGAGACCCAGTACTTC
>-|TRBJ2-6|TRBV29-1|-
CSVGELGANVLTF
TGCAGCGTTGGGGAGTTGGGGGCCAACGTCCTGACTTTC
>many|TRBJ2-1|TRBV7-7|TRBD2
CASSILAGGYNEQFF
TGTGCTAGCAGCATACTAGCGGGGGGGTACAATGAGCAGTTCTTC
>few|TRBJ2-1|TRBV7-2|-
CASSYRTVNEQFF
TGTGCCAGCAGCTACCGGACCGTCAATGAGCAGTTCTTC
>few|TRBJ2-1|TRBV12-3/TRBV12-4|-
CASSLILNEQFF
TGTGCCAGCAGTTTAATACTCAATGAGCAGTTCTTC
>-|TRBJ1-1|TRBV10-3|-
CAISESVLGAEAFF
TGTGCCATCAGTGAGTCGGTGCTTGGGGCTGAAGCTTTCTTT
>-|TRBJ2-3|TRBV4-2|-
CASSQPDYSDTQYF
TGTGCCAGCAGCCAGCCGGACTACTCAGATACGCAGTATTTT
>-|TRBJ1-2|TRBV14|-
CASSREVGPYGYTF
TGTGCCAGCAGCCGCGAAGTAGGCCCCTATGGCTACACCTTC
>-|TRBJ1-3|TRBV6-5|-
CAVSSHQPGNTIYF
TGTGCCGTATCATCACACCAACCTGGAAACACCATATATTTT
>-|TRBJ2-1|TRBV24-1|-
CATSDYLGASHEQFF
TGTGCCACCAGTGATTATCTCGGGGCCTCACATGAGCAGTTCTTC
>-|TRBJ2-5|TRBV9|-
CASGLEGETQYF
TGTGCCAGCGGACTTGAGGGGGAGACCCAGTACTTC
>few|TRBJ2-1|TRBV5-1|TRBD2
CASSAAGTSGYNEQFF
TGCGCCAGCAGCGCGGCCGGGACTAGCGGATACAATGAGCAGTTCTTC
>-|TRBJ2-1|TRBV20-1|-
CSARVRTSSYNEQFF
TGCAGTGCTAGAGTTAGGACGAGCTCCTACAATGAGCAGTTCTTC
>few|TRBJ2-3|TRBV5-1|-
CASRVGSQNTDTQYF
TGCGCCAGCAGGGTAGGGTCGCAGAACACAGATACGCAGTATTTT
>few|TRBJ2-6|TRBV9|-
CASRSGSSGANVLTF
TGTGCCAGCAGGTCAGGGAGCTCTGGGGCCAACGTCCTGACTTTC
>-|TRBJ1-2|TRBV6-2/TRBV6-3|-
CASREMGTDYGYTF
TGTGCCAGCAGGGAGATGGGGACCGACTATGGCTACACCTTC
>-|TRBJ2-6|TRBV5-1|-
CASRASSGANVLTF
TGCGCCAGCAGAGCGAGCTCTGGGGCCAACGTCCTGACTTTC
>-|TRBJ2-1|TRBV11-2|TRBD1
CASNRGQGAYNEQFF
TGTGCCAGCAACCGGGGACAGGGGGCCTACAATGAGCAGTTCTTC
>few|TRBJ2-5|TRBV4-3|TRBD1
CASSSNQGVSYF
TGCGCCAGCAGTAGCAATCAGGGGGTTTCTTACTTC
>-|TRBJ1-6|TRBV20-1|-
CSAPTRGGSYNSPLHF
TGCAGTGCCCCTACCAGGGGAGGGTCCTATAATTCACCCCTCCACTTT
>-|TRBJ2-3|TRBV6-2/TRBV6-3|-
CASSYAGSSTDTQYF
TGTGCCAGCAGTTACGCGGGCAGTAGCACAGATACGCAGTATTTT
>-|TRBJ1-1|TRBV18|-
CASSPPYGLATEAFF
TGTGCCAGCTCACCACCCTACGGACTCGCCACTGAAGCTTTCTTT
>-|TRBJ2-1|TRBV4-3|-
CASSARLGDEQFF
TGCGCCAGCAGCGCTAGACTAGGGGATGAGCAGTTCTTC
>-|TRBJ2-3|TRBV12-3/TRBV12-4|-
CASSLGRYTDTQYF
TGTGCCAGCAGTTTGGGCCGATACACAGATACGCAGTATTTT
>-|TRBJ2-1|TRBV6-6|TRBD2
CASSYGETSGVYEQFF
TGTGCCAGCAGTTACGGAGAGACTAGCGGAGTCTATGAGCAGTTCTTC
>many|TRBJ2-3|TRBV25-1|TRBD1
CASSDRRTGWTDTQYF
TGTGCCAGCAGTGACCGCCGGACAGGGTGGACAGATACGCAGTATTTT